The clone carrying this T cell receptor beta chain was counted many times. Time point reported: sample taken at primary tumor resection. Unsorted samples of tumor, nontumor lung or frozen PBMC had their whole RNA sequenced. These data belong to a study of spatial heterogeneity in lung cancer. TCRdb used MiXCR to reprocess the 5' RACE reads, holding one entry per CDR3 protein. The table records tens of thousands of distinct CDR3 sequences, about 8.8% of them present only once. V lost 3 bases to trimming and J lost 4 bases; unmatched junction nucleotides: 7. In germline, CDR1 is SGHDN, CDR2 FVKESK. This CDR3 spans 15 amino acids.

The sequencing used PBMCs, collected at surgery. This chain links TRBV14 with TRBJ1-1; 8 bases fit TRBD1. The TCR originated in a female donor with early-stage non-small cell lung cancer. In DNA, the CDR3 is TGTGCCAGCAGCCAGCAGGGCACAGGGGGCACTGAAGCTTTCTTT. Its protein product is CASSQQGTGGTEAFF.